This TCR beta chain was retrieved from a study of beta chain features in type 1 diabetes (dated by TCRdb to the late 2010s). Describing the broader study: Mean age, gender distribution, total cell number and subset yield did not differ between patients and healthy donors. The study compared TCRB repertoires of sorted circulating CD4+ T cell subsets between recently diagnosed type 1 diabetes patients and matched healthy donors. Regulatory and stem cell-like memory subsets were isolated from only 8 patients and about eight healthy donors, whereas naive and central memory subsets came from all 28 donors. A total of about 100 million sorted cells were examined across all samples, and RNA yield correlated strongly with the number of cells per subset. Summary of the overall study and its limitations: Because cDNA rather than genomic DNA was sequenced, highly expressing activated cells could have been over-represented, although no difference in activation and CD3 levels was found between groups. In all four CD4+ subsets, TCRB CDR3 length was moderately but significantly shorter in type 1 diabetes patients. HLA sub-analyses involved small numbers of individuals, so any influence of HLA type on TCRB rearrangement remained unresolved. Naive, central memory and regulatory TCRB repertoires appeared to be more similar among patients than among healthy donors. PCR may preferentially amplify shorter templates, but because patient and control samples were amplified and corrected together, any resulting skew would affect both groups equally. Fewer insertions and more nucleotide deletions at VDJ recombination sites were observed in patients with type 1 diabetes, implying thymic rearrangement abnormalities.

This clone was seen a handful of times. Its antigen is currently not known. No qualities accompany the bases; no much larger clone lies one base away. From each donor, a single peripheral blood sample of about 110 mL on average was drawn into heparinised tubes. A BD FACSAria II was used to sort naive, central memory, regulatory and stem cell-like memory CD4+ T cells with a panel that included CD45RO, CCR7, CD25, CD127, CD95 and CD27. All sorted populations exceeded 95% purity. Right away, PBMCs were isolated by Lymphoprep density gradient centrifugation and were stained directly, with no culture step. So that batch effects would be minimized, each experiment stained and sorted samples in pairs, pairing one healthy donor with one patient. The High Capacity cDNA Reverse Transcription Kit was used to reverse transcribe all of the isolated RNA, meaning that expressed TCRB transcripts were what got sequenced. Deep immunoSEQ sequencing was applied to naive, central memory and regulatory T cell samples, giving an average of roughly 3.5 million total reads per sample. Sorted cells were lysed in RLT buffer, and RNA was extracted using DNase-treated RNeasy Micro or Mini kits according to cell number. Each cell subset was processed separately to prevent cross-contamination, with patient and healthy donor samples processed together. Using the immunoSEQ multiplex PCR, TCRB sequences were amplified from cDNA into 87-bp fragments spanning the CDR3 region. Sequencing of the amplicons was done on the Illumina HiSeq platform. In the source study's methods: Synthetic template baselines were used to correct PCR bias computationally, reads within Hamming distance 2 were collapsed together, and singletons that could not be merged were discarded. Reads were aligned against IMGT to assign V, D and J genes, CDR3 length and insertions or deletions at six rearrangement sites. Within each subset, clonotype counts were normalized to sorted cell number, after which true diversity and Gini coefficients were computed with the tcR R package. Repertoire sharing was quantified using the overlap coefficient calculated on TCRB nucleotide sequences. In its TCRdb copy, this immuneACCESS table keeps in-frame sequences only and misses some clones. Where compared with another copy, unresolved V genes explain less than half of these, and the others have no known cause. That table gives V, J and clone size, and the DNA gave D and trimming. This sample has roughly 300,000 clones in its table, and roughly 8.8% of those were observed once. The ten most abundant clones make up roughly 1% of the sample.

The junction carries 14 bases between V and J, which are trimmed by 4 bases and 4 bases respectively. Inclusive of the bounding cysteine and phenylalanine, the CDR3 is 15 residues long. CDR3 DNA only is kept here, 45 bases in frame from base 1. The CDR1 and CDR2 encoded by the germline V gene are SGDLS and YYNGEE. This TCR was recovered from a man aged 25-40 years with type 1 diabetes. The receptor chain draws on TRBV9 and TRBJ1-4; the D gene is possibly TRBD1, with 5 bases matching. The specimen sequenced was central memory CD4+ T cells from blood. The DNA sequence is TGTGCCAGCAGCCCCGGGACGGAAAATAATGAAAAACTGTTTTTT. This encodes CASSPGTENNEKLFF. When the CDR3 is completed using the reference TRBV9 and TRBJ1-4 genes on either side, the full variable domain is DSGVTQTPKHLITATGQRVTLRCSPRSGDLSVYWYQQSLDQGLQFLIQYYNGEERAKGNILERFSAQQFPDLHSELNLSSLELGDSALYFCASSPGTENNEKLFFGSGTQLSVL.